Listed below are T cell receptor beta chains from one sample, sequenced in a study of cytomegalovirus exposure and HLA in healthy donors. Repertoires were generated with immunoSEQ multiplex PCR, while TCRdb's copy carries only in-frame clones and drops some. Of more than 60,000 clones in the sample, about three quarters were seen once. Sequenced input: PBMCs. These receptors were obtained from a male donor in good health and CMV-seropositive. CDR3s include the opening cysteine and the closing phenylalanine or tryptophan. Fields, in order: J gene, D gene, V gene, clone size, CDR3 protein, CDR3 DNA. D genes are given only for firm matches. Rows give clone size only sometimes, using once, few, many, or a class for an expanded clone.

TRBJ1-1,TRBD1,TRBV10-3,-,CAIRTGGMNTEAFF,TGTGCCATCAGGACAGGGGGGATGAACACTGAAGCTTTCTTT
TRBJ1-2,-,TRBV7-2,once,CASSFEILYGYTF,TGTGCCAGCAGCTTCGAGATTCTCTATGGCTACACCTTC
TRBJ1-4,TRBD1,TRBV29-1,-,CSVAGQHNEKLFF,TGCAGCGTTGCGGGACAGCATAATGAAAAACTGTTTTTT
TRBJ1-2,TRBD1,TRBV28,few,CASSSGTALNYGYTF,TGTGCCAGCAGTTCTGGGACAGCCCTCAACTATGGCTACACCTTC
TRBJ2-3,TRBD2,TRBV5-6,few,CASSFLGLDVMLTDTQYF,TGTGCCAGCAGCTTCCTGGGACTAGATGTGATGCTGACAGATACGCAGTATTTT
TRBJ2-7,-,TRBV27,-,CASSFSSRGAGEQYF,TGTGCCAGCAGTTTTTCCAGCAGGGGGGCGGGAGAGCAGTACTTC
TRBJ1-4,-,TRBV10-1,few,CACDPSVSTEKLFF,TGCGCCTGTGATCCCTCCGTTTCTACTGAAAAACTGTTTTTT
TRBJ1-2,TRBD1,TRBV7-9,-,CASSQGTGGYGYTF,TGTGCCAGCAGCCAGGGGACAGGGGGCTATGGCTACACCTTC
TRBJ2-7,-,TRBV29-1,-,CSVEGGRTEQYF,TGCAGCGTTGAAGGGGGGCGGACCGAGCAGTACTTC
TRBJ2-7,-,TRBV7-9,once,CASSPRLAGAHYEQYF,TGTGCCAGCAGCCCACGGCTGGCTGGGGCGCACTACGAGCAGTACTTC
TRBJ2-2,TRBD1,TRBV6-6,-,CASRDRVDTGELFF,TGTGCCAGCCGGGACAGGGTGGACACCGGGGAGCTGTTTTTT
TRBJ1-5,TRBD1,TRBV18,-,CASSPSDRGNQPQHF,TGTGCCAGCTCACCATCCGACAGGGGTAATCAGCCCCAGCATTTT
TRBJ2-3,-,TRBV11-2,-,CASSLRDSYWTGTQYF,TGTGCCAGCAGCCTCCGGGACTCCTATTGGACGGGTACGCAGTATTTT
TRBJ2-3,TRBD2,TRBV7-9,few,CASSSRVTSGGGTDTQYF,TGTGCCAGCAGCTCCCGCGTGACTAGCGGGGGGGGCACAGATACGCAGTATTTT
TRBJ2-3,-,TRBV30,-,CAWRGVGHTDTQYF,TGTGCCTGGAGAGGAGTTGGACACACAGATACGCAGTATTTT
TRBJ2-3,TRBD2,TRBV11-2,once,CASSLYLGGGYTDTQYF,TGTGCCAGCAGCTTATATCTCGGCGGGGGGTACACAGATACGCAGTATTTT
TRBJ2-3,-,TRBV5-1,-,CASSLGHRDPSTDTQYF,TGCGCCAGCAGCTTGGGGCACAGGGACCCTAGCACAGATACGCAGTATTTT
TRBJ2-5,TRBD1,TRBV7-9,-,CASSSATGTGWETQYF,TGTGCCAGCAGCTCCGCTACCGGGACAGGGTGGGAGACCCAGTACTTC
TRBJ1-1,-,TRBV15,-,CATSRVAGNTEAFF,TGTGCCACCAGCAGAGTTGCGGGGAACACTGAAGCTTTCTTT
TRBJ1-1,-,TRBV7-2,-,CASSLGGHFRDAAFF,TGTGCCAGCAGCTTAGGGGGACACTTTAGGGACGCAGCTTTCTTT
TRBJ1-4,-,TRBV23-1,-,CASSQRGWKLFF,TGCGCCAGCAGTCAAAGAGGGTGGAAACTGTTTTTT
TRBJ2-7,TRBD1,TRBV4-2,once,CASSPGQGVGEQYF,TGTGCCAGCAGCCCTGGACAGGGAGTGGGCGAGCAGTACTTC
TRBJ1-1,TRBD1,TRBV5-6,-,CASSPWTGVLNTEAFF,TGTGCCAGCAGCCCCTGGACAGGGGTTTTGAACACTGAAGCTTTCTTT
TRBJ2-5,-,TRBV7-9,-,CASSLFQGGLETQYF,TGTGCCAGCAGCTTATTCCAGGGTGGGTTGGAGACCCAGTACTTC
TRBJ1-5,-,TRBV16,-,CASSQLGYQPQHF,TGTGCCAGCAGCCAATTGGGCTATCAGCCCCAGCATTTT
TRBJ1-3,-,TRBV14,few,CASSPLGLTGGNTIYF,TGTGCCAGCAGCCCACTAGGGCTCACCGGAGGAAACACCATATATTTT
TRBJ2-3,TRBD2,TRBV7-2,-,CASSLTSSGGSSTDTQYF,TGTGCCAGCAGCTTAACGTCCAGCGGGGGGTCTAGCACAGATACGCAGTATTTT
TRBJ1-3,TRBD1,TRBV5-1,-,CASSLGQGASGNTIYF,TGCGCCAGCAGCTTGGGACAGGGGGCCTCTGGAAACACCATATATTTT
TRBJ2-3,-,TRBV5-6,many,CASSPINGGLTDTQYF,TGTGCCAGCAGCCCAATTAACGGGGGGCTTACAGATACGCAGTATTTT
TRBJ1-3,-,TRBV18,-,CASSPVGSGNTIYF,TGTGCCAGCTCACCGGTCGGGTCTGGAAACACCATATATTTT
TRBJ2-7,TRBD1,TRBV11-2,few,CASSWRTGAYEQYF,TGTGCCAGCAGCTGGAGGACAGGGGCCTACGAGCAGTACTTC
TRBJ1-5,-,TRBV6-5,-,CASQTQGNGQPQHF,TGTGCCAGCCAGACCCAGGGGAATGGTCAGCCCCAGCATTTT
TRBJ1-1,-,TRBV9,-,CASSVAAGGSTEAFF,TGTGCCAGCAGCGTAGCTGCGGGGGGGAGCACTGAAGCTTTCTTT
TRBJ2-3,TRBD2,TRBV27,-,CASSIQPSGGHTDTQYF,TGTGCCAGCAGTATCCAGCCGAGCGGGGGGCACACAGATACGCAGTATTTT
TRBJ1-2,-,TRBV7-8,-,CASSLAPGSSNYGYTF,TGTGCCAGCAGCTTAGCGCCGGGTAGTTCTAACTATGGCTACACCTTC
TRBJ1-2,-,TRBV5-4,-,CASSLDSAGEYTYGYTF,TGTGCCAGCAGCTTGGATTCAGCTGGGGAGTATACCTATGGCTACACCTTC
TRBJ1-3,TRBD1,TRBV9,-,CASSVEAGGSGNTIYF,TGTGCCAGCAGCGTAGAGGCAGGGGGCTCTGGAAACACCATATATTTT
TRBJ2-7,-,TRBV4-1,-,CASSQVPGPPPVQYF,TGCGCCAGCAGCCAAGTCCCAGGGCCACCCCCAGTGCAGTACTTC
TRBJ1-5,-,TRBV5-8,-,CASSLGQVSNQPQHF,TGTGCCAGCAGCTTGGGACAGGTGTCCAATCAGCCCCAGCATTTT
TRBJ1-2,-,TRBV13,-,CASSPRTEVSYGYTF,TGTGCCAGCAGCCCCCGGACGGAGGTATCCTATGGCTACACCTTC
TRBJ2-3,TRBD2,TRBV6-5,medium-sized,CASRSGLAGTDTQYF,TGTGCCAGCAGATCGGGACTAGCTGGCACAGATACGCAGTATTTT
TRBJ1-4,-,TRBV30,few,CAWSVQGATNEKLFF,TGTGCCTGGAGTGTACAGGGAGCAACTAATGAAAAACTGTTTTTT
TRBJ1-5,TRBD1,TRBV7-9,-,CASSFDRGQPQHF,TGTGCCAGCAGCTTTGACAGGGGGCAGCCCCAGCATTTT
TRBJ1-5,-,TRBV27,-,CASSPRRGSPINQPQHF,TGTGCCAGCAGCCCCCGCAGGGGCTCCCCAATTAATCAGCCCCAGCATTTT
TRBJ2-2,-,TRBV7-2,-,CASSLVSQIRSTGELFF,TGTGCCAGCAGCTTAGTGTCCCAGATTAGGAGCACCGGGGAGCTGTTTTTT
TRBJ2-3,TRBD2,TRBV7-2,many,CASSLVTGLRGMNTQYF,TGTGCCAGCAGCTTAGTTACGGGGCTGCGGGGGATGAATACGCAGTATTTT